The 6 T cell receptor beta chains below all came from one sample that was sequenced in a study of blood T cells in healthy people across ages. Together with a sample-barcoded 5' primer, a J-beta primer mix was included in a second PCR lasting roughly 6 to 12 cycles. TCRdb ran MiXCR on the 5' RACE reads and lists one entry per CDR3 protein. Altogether approximately 830,000 distinct CDR3 sequences are present, 55% to 65% being singletons, with the ten largest covering 28%. Sequenced sample: blood. Receptors originate from a man between 25 and 39 years old in good health.

This sequence joins TRBV4-3 and TRBJ2-7, with TRBD2 matching over 8 bases. The CDR3 runs to 14 residues. After removal of 1 base from V and 2 bases from J, the junction contained 1 base not matched to a gene. In germline, CDR1 is LGHNA, CDR2 YSLEER. The CDR3 DNA reads as TGCGCCAGCAGCCAAGCCGGGGGGGCCTACGAGCAGTACTTC. Translation gives CASSQAGGAYEQYF.

The chain combines TRBV28 with TRBJ2-5, with 7 positions matching TRBD2. The germline V gene encodes CDR1 MDHEN and CDR2 SYDVKM. The CDR3 consists of 15 residues. V shed 3 bases and J 4 bases; nucleotides not matched to a gene: 8. This chain's CDR3 is CASSFLAGEIETQYF. The CDR3 nucleotides are TGTGCCAGCAGTTTTCTGGCGGGGGAGATAGAGACCCAGTACTTC.

CDR3 in amino acids: CSVAGDYYEQYF. CDR3 nucleotide sequence: TGCAGCGTTGCTGGGGACTACTACGAGCAGTACTTC. The rearrangement links TRBV29-1 to TRBJ2-7, with TRBD2 identical over 7 bases. V shed 4 bases and J 3 bases; nucleotides not matched to a gene: 3. This CDR3 has 12 amino acids. CDR1 is SQVTM, CDR2 ANQGSEA, per germline.

A few counts support this clonotype. The chain uses TRBV20-1 and TRBJ1-2; unclear D gene. The ends were cut back, 1 base at V and 6 bases at J, with 18 bases in the middle. This CDR3 contains 15 residues. Germline CDR1 and CDR2: DFQATT and SNEGSKA (reference sequence). As DNA, the CDR3 is TGCAGTGCTAGAGGGCTGGGAACCGCGACCAATGGCTACACCTTC. It encodes CSARGLGTATNGYTF.

Points on this clonotype: The junction does not match germline at one end; this may be a read error. V and J are TRBV27 and TRBJ2-7; 7 bases align to TRBD1. Germline V gives CDR1 MNHEY, CDR2 SMNVEV (reference sequence). The CDR3 runs 15 residues. The CDR3 loop is CAGRRDRLSSYEQYF. DNA for the CDR3: TGTGCCGGCAGACGGGACAGACTAAGCTCCTACGAGCAGTACTTC.

The genes are TRBV5-6 and TRBJ2-7, with a possible D match to TRBD2 (5 bases). The V gene's germline CDR1 is SGHDT and CDR2 YYEEEE. V lost 6 bases, J lost 0 bases, and 16 bases lay in between. The CDR3 covers 15 residues. Here the CDR3 reads CASNTGDVFSYEQYF. In nucleotides, the CDR3 is TGTGCCAGCAACACCGGGGATGTCTTCTCCTACGAGCAGTACTTC.